This is a list of T cell receptor beta chains from one sample in a study of CD8 T cells in ankylosing spondylitis. TCRdb independently ran MiXCR on the 5' RACE reads; one entry per CDR3 protein. The sample gives about 240,000 distinct CDR3 sequences, roughly a tenth of which show up once; about 6.8% is in the top ten. Material for sequencing was blood, either unsorted or a sorted T cell fraction (not recorded which). The receptors were sampled from a male donor with ankylosing spondylitis or in good health (not recorded which). Both conserved end residues are part of each CDR3. D genes are given only for firm matches. Not every row has a clone size; where given, it reads once, few, many or a size class.

d_call	v_call	j_call	clone_size	cdr3_aa	cdr3_nt
NA	TRBV10-2	TRBJ1-2	many	CASRGLYGYTF	TGCGCCAGCAGAGGCCTCTATGGCTACACCTTC
TRBD1	TRBV9	TRBJ2-1	many	CASSAEVWGQGYNEQFF	TGTGCCAGCAGCGCAGAGGTTTGGGGACAGGGGTACAATGAGCAGTTCTTC
TRBD2	TRBV3-1	TRBJ2-1	NA	CASSPGLAGGPVFF	TGTGCCAGCAGCCCCGGACTAGCGGGGGGCCCCGTGTTCTTC
TRBD1	TRBV7-2	TRBJ1-1	NA	CASSPTGDNTEAFF	TGTGCCAGCAGCCCTACAGGGGACAACACTGAAGCTTTCTTT
NA	TRBV15	TRBJ1-5	many	CATSRDRPGGGQPQHF	TGTGCCACCAGCAGAGATCGGCCGGGGGGCGGTCAGCCCCAGCATTTT
TRBD1	TRBV5-1	TRBJ1-1	NA	CASSPGQGPAFF	TGCGCCAGCAGCCCCGGACAGGGGCCTGCTTTCTTT
NA	TRBV12-3/TRBV12-4	TRBJ2-3	many	CASKGVGLTDTQYF	TGTGCCAGCAAGGGGGTGGGCCTCACAGATACGCAGTATTTT
NA	TRBV25-1	TRBJ2-4	many	CASSEDKNIQYF	TGTGCCAGCAGTGAGGATAAAAACATTCAGTACTTC
NA	TRBV20-1	TRBJ2-5	many	CSARGTEDRETQYF	TGCAGTGCTAGAGGCACAGAAGATAGAGAGACCCAGTACTTC
TRBD2	TRBV20-1	TRBJ2-7	many	CSAFKREIYEQYF	TGCAGCGCCTTCAAGCGGGAGATCTACGAGCAGTACTTC
TRBD1	TRBV20-1	TRBJ2-7	NA	CSANRQGDEQYF	TGCAGTGCAAACCGACAGGGAGACGAGCAGTACTTC
TRBD2	TRBV4-1	TRBJ2-1	many	CASSQVPSGGAFNEQFF	TGCGCCAGCAGCCAAGTTCCTAGCGGGGGGGCCTTCAATGAGCAGTTCTTC
NA	TRBV12-3/TRBV12-4	TRBJ2-2	NA	CASSLKATNTGELFF	TGTGCCAGCAGTTTAAAGGCAACAAACACCGGGGAGCTGTTTTTT
NA	TRBV6-1	TRBJ1-5	many	CASSADSGVGNQPQHF	TGTGCCAGCAGTGCGGACAGTGGGGTGGGCAATCAGCCCCAGCATTTT
NA	TRBV5-1	TRBJ2-1	few	CASSSSASSYNEQFF	TGCGCCAGCAGCTCGAGCGCTAGCTCCTACAATGAGCAGTTCTTC
NA	TRBV9	TRBJ2-2	many	CASSAQGTGELFF	TGTGCCAGCAGCGCACAGGGTACCGGGGAGCTGTTTTTT
NA	TRBV7-2	TRBJ2-5	NA	CASSLGPPQTQYF	TGTGCCAGCAGCTTAGGGCCGCCTCAGACCCAGTACTTC
NA	TRBV10-3	TRBJ2-7	many	CATSPLTKVTYEQYF	TGTGCCACTTCGCCCTTGACAAAAGTTACCTACGAGCAGTACTTC
NA	TRBV25-1	TRBJ2-5	many	CASSPGQGGKETQYF	TGTGCCAGCAGTCCCGGACAGGGAGGGAAGGAGACCCAGTACTTC
NA	TRBV5-1	TRBJ2-3	many	CASSLGQNTDTQYF	TGCGCCAGCAGCTTGGGACAGAACACAGATACGCAGTATTTT
NA	TRBV11-2	TRBJ2-3	NA	CASSPRTADTYTDTQYF	TGTGCCAGCAGCCCAAGAACCGCGGACACCTACACAGATACGCAGTATTTT
TRBD1	TRBV25-1	TRBJ1-4	NA	CASSELDRVEKLFF	TGTGCCAGCAGTGAACTCGACAGGGTTGAAAAACTGTTTTTT
NA	TRBV20-1	TRBJ1-2	many	CSATMTGTYGYTF	TGCAGTGCTACAATGACAGGAACCTATGGCTACACCTTC
TRBD2	TRBV20-1	TRBJ2-2	many	CSARPPGLAGTGELFF	TGCAGTGCTCGACCGCCCGGACTAGCTGGCACCGGGGAGCTGTTTTTT
NA	TRBV5-1	TRBJ1-1	many	CASSKTDKEAFF	TGCGCCAGCAGCAAGACGGACAAGGAAGCTTTCTTT